This paragraph covers one T cell receptor (beta chain) sequence. What it binds is not known. Trimming took off 2 bases at V and 5 bases at J, with 9 bases between the two ends. The CDR3 is 13 residues long. The germline V gene has CDR1 SGHTA and CDR2 FQGTGA. These data originate in a study of long-term antiretroviral therapy in people with HIV. Study-wide results and caveats: Adherence to ART, viral resistance and therapy changes lacked any data.

Version v3.0 of the immunoSEQ assay ran at survey level. The protocol was immunoSEQ multiplex PCR, while the TCRdb copy is restricted to in-frame clones and leaves out a portion. The sample shows roughly 9,000 clones, around 77% of them seen only once. Sample: unsorted PBMCs, taken 0.4 years before starting antiretroviral therapy. V gene TRBV7-3 combines with J gene TRBJ2-5, with TRBD2 as a possible D gene (5 bases). The TCR originated in a man aged 25-40 years with HIV. CDR3 coding DNA: TGTGCCAGCAGCTTAGGAAGCGGCGAGACCCAGTACTTC. It specifies CASSLGSGETQYF.